This is a list of T cell receptor beta chains from one sample in a study of T cell responses to AZD1222 COVID-19 vaccine. The table came from immunoSEQ multiplex PCR; TCRdb's copy has only in-frame clones and leaves some out. The sample holds about 190,000 clones, more than 75% seen once. The source material was peripheral blood, sampled on day 0 of MenACWY control vaccination. These receptors all stem from an adult in good health. Each CDR3 is given with its conserved first and last residue. The listing skips clone size in some rows; elsewhere it reads once, few, many or a size class.

v_call clone_size cdr3_aa
TRBV5-1 - CASSGRDFNEQFF
TRBV12-3/TRBV12-4 - CASSPTGYGYTF
TRBV7-2 - CATQGGPQGGYGYTF
TRBV2 - CASRERASNTEAFF
TRBV12-3/TRBV12-4 - CASSLRGSYGYTF
TRBV27 - CASSSGSGGELFF
TRBV7-9 - CASSRDKSEQYF
TRBV7-9 - CASSPLRGQSHTEAFF
TRBV7-2 - CASSFRADSNQPQHF
TRBV14 - CASSQASGGSGNTIYF
TRBV16 - CASSPYREQPQHF
TRBV9 - CASNGHTSGSGHEQYF
TRBV5-6 - CASSPGPNEQYF
TRBV7-5 once CARSLRAGCRNTEAFF
TRBV4-2 - CASSPEGGSREQFF
TRBV2 - CASSETGGVGQPQHF
TRBV2 - CASSITRGGGETQYF
TRBV21-1 - CASSKVRVSTDTQYF
TRBV5-1 - CASTNPGVGYTF
TRBV6-6 - CASSYGRNTEAFF
TRBV24-1 - CATSDLGGQNNEQFF
TRBV5-6 - CASSWTSGGRTDTQYF
TRBV4-2 - CASSQFGDWRGAPGEQFF
TRBV5-1 - CASSPGRLGVSPLHF
TRBV5-6 - CASSLRGNIYGNTIYF
TRBV19 few CASSEGLAADEQFF